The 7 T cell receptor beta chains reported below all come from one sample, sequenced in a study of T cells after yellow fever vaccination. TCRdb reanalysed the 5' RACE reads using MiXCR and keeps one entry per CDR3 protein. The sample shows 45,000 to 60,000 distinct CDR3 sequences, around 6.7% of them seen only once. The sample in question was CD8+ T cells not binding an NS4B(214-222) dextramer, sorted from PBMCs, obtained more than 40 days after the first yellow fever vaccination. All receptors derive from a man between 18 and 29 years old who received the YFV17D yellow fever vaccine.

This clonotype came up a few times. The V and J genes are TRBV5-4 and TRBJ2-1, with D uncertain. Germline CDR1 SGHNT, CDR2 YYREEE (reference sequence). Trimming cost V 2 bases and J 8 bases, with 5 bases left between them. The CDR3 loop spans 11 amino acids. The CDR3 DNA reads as TGTGCCAGCAGCTTCCTCGATGAGCAGTTCTTC. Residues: CASSFLDEQFF.

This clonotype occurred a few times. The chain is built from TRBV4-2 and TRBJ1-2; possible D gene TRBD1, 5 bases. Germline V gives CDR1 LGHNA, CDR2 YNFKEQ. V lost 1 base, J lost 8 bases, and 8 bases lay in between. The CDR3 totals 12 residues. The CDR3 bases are TGTGCCAGCAGCCAAGGGCAGGGCGGCTACACCTTC. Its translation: CASSQGQGGYTF.

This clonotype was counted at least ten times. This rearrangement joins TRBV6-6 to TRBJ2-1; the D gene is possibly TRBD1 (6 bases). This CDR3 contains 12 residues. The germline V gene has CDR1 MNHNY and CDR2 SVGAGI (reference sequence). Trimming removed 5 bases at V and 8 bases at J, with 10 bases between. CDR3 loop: CASSIGGYEQFF. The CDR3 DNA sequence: TGTGCCAGCAGTATTGGGGGCTATGAGCAGTTCTTC.

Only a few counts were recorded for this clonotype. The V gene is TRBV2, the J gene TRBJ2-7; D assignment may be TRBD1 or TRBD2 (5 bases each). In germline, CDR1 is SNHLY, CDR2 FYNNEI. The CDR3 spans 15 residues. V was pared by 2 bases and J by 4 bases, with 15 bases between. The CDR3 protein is CASSEPRLWGYEQYF. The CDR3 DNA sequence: TGTGCCAGCAGTGAACCCCGTCTTTGGGGGTACGAGCAGTACTTC.

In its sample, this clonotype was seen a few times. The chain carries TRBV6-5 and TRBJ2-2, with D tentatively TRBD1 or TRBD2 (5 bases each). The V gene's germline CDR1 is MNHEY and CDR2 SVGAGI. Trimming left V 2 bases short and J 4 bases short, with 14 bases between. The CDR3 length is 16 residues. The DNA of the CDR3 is TGTGCCAGCAGTTACGGAGTGGGGGAAGGCACCGGGGAGCTGTTTTTT. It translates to CASSYGVGEGTGELFF.

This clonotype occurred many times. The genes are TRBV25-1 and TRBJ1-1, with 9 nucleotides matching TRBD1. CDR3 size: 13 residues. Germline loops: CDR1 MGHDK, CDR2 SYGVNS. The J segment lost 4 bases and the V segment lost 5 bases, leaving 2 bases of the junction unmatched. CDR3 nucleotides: TGTGCCAGCAGTTTGACAGGGGGCACTGAAGCTTTCTTT. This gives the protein CASSLTGGTEAFF. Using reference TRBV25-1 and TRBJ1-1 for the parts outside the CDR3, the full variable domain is EADIYQTPRYLVIGTGKKITLECSQTMGHDKMYWYQQDPGMELHLIHYSYGVNSTEKGDLSSESTVSRIRTEHFPLTLESARPSHTSQYLCASSLTGGTEAFFGQGTRLTVV.

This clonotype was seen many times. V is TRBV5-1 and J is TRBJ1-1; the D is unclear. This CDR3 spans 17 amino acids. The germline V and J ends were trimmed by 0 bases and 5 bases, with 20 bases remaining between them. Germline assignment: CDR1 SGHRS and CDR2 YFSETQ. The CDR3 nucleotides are TGCGCCAGCAGCTTGGATGTCAAGGGTCTGGGAGGGACTGAAGCTTTCTTT. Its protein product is CASSLDVKGLGGTEAFF.